Below, 15 T cell receptor beta chains from the same sample are listed, as sequenced in a study of T cells in Graves' hyperthyroidism and ophthalmopathy. The investigators amplified TCR beta CDR3 regions from RNA transcripts. In the first-round RT-PCR of the TCR CDR3, the HTBI primer set was used. TCRdb independently ran MiXCR on the multiplex PCR reads; one entry per CDR3 protein. The repertoire has about 250,000 distinct CDR3 sequences, approximately 21% of them found once; the top ten carry around 65%. Sequencing used blood. The receptors derive from a man aged 30-40 years with Graves' ophthalmopathy.

This clonotype was seen a handful of times. The chain links TRBV28 to TRBJ2-7, with D unclear. The CDR3 has 14 amino acids. Germline V gene sequence: CDR1 MDHEN, CDR2 SYDVKM. V was cut by 9 bases and J by 0 bases, with 15 bases left in between. CDR3 DNA sequence: TGTGCCAGTCGACAAGGCCTTCTCTCCTACGAGCAGTACTTC. Its translation is CASRQGLLSYEQYF.

The chain links TRBV6-1 to TRBJ1-2; D remains ambiguous. Per germline, CDR1 MNHNS and CDR2 SASEGT. V was pared by 0 bases and J by 4 bases, with 9 bases between. The CDR3 runs 14 residues. The CDR3 reads CASSEANKVYGYTF. The CDR3 DNA follows: TGTGCCAGCAGTGAAGCTAACAAGGTCTATGGCTACACCTTC.

This clonotype was picked up one time. This sequence joins TRBV20-1 and TRBJ1-5; 7 positions match TRBD1. Trimming took 3 bases from V and 0 from J; bases not matched to a gene: 8. Germline CDR1 DFQATT, CDR2 SNEGSKA (reference sequence). This CDR3 comprises 16 residues. As DNA, the CDR3 is TGCAGTGCTAGTCACACAGGGGCTCCTAGCAATCAGCCCCAGCATTTT. The encoded protein is CSASHTGAPSNQPQHF.

This clonotype was seen more than once but under ten times. The chain recombines TRBV24-1 with TRBJ2-4, with D possibly called TRBD1 or TRBD2 (6 bases each). Germline V gene lookup returns CDR1 KGHDR and CDR2 SFDVKD. V was trimmed by 4 bases and J by 8 bases, leaving 20 bases between them. The CDR3 has 16 residues. The CDR3 nucleotides read TGTGCCACCAGTGACATTTCGCCGTCGGGGGCTGACATTCAGTACTTC. Translating it yields CATSDISPSGADIQYF.

This clonotype occurred a few times. This chain connects TRBV5-1 to TRBJ2-1; D might be TRBD2 (6 bases). The CDR3 runs to 15 residues. Trimming left V 4 bases short and J 7 bases short, with 18 bases between. Per the germline V gene, CDR1 is SGHRS and CDR2 is YFSETQ. The CDR3 DNA follows: TGCGCCAGCAGCCTCATCCCAACGGGAGCTAATGAGCAGTTCTTC. It encodes CASSLIPTGANEQFF.

This clonotype was seen only a few times. J is TRBJ2-2 and V is TRBV4-2; D ambiguous. V was shortened by 0 bases and J by 1 base, with 15 bases between the two germline ends. This CDR3 is built from 18 residues. Germline assignment: CDR1 LGHNA and CDR2 YNFKEQ. CDR3 residues: CASSQDRRAGMNTGELFF. The DNA for the CDR3 is TGTGCCAGCAGCCAAGATCGAAGGGCTGGGATGAACACCGGGGAGCTGTTTTTT.

This clonotype appeared a few times. The chain couples TRBV5-4 to TRBJ2-5, with D possibly matching TRBD2 (5 bases). CDR3 size: 17 residues. Germline loops: CDR1 SGHNT, CDR2 YYREEE (reference sequence). Trimming pared 3 bases from V and 0 bases from J, leaving 18 bases between. The CDR3 protein is CASSSRAQGLNQETQYF. The CDR3 bases are TGTGCCAGCAGCTCGAGAGCTCAAGGACTTAACCAAGAGACCCAGTACTTC.

This clonotype has more than one count but fewer than ten. The chain couples TRBV30 to TRBJ2-3, with D perhaps TRBD1 (5 bases). The germline CDR1 and CDR2 sequences are GTSNPN and SVGIG (reference sequence). Between the trimmed V and J ends, which lost 0 bases and 4 bases, there was a span of 5 bases. The CDR3 runs 12 residues. The CDR3 sequence: CAWSVGADTQYF. The CDR3 DNA sequence: TGTGCCTGGAGTGTAGGGGCAGATACGCAGTATTTT.

The J gene is TRBJ2-1, the V gene TRBV2; D uncertain. The CDR3 contains 11 residues. Germline V lookup: CDR1 SNHLY, CDR2 FYNNEI. Trimming stripped 7 bases from V and 9 bases from J, with 10 bases between. The CDR3 nucleotides read TGTGCCAGCAAGGGTCCCGCTGAGCAGTTCTTC. Its translation is CASKGPAEQFF.

The V call is TRBV27, the J call TRBJ2-7; TRBD2 might be the D (6 bases). The CDR3 is made up of 16 amino acids. V shed 7 bases and J shed 1 base, with 20 bases lying between them. Germline V gene lookup returns CDR1 MNHEY and CDR2 SMNVEV (reference sequence). The CDR3 loop reads CASMGLAAGRSYEQYF. The CDR3 nucleotides are TGTGCCAGCATGGGGTTGGCGGCGGGAAGGTCCTACGAGCAGTACTTC.

CDR3 in DNA: TGTGCCAGCAGGAGCTCTGGGGCCAACGTCCTGACTTTC. Residues: CASRSSGANVLTF. V gene TRBV6-1 combines with J gene TRBJ2-6; D not certain. CDR1 MNHNS and CDR2 SASEGT come from the germline V gene. The CDR3 spans 13 residues. V was shortened by 6 bases and J by 0 bases, with 3 bases between the two germline ends.

This clonotype was detected ten times or more. The rearrangement links TRBV20-1 to TRBJ2-3, with 7 bases lining up with TRBD2. Germline lookup yields CDR1 DFQATT and CDR2 SNEGSKA (reference sequence). The CDR3 runs 14 residues. V gave up 6 bases and J gave up 4 bases; unmatched junction bases: 10. CDR3 DNA sequence: TGCAGTGCCCTAAGGGGTGGGAGGGCAGATACGCAGTATTTT. Protein: CSALRGGRADTQYF.

This clonotype was seen a handful of times. The chain recombines TRBV12-3 or TRBV12-4 with TRBJ1-6; 8 bases align to TRBD1. The CDR3 is made up of 17 amino acids. V shed 6 bases, J shed 6 bases, and the junction held 13 bases outside the gene matches. This CDR3 reads CASSPGGRGAFNSPLHF. The CDR3 nucleotides read TGTGCCAGCAGCCCAGGGGGCAGGGGGGCCTTTAATTCACCCCTCCACTTT.

A few counts support this clonotype. V is TRBV27 and J is TRBJ1-5; D not resolved. The CDR3 extends over 15 amino acids. CDR1 and CDR2 from the germline V gene are MNHEY and SMNVEV (reference sequence). Trimming shortened V by 5 bases and J by 7 bases, and 18 bases separated the two germline ends. CDR3 in amino acids: CASSPIGQETQPQHF. In nucleotides, the CDR3 is TGTGCCAGCAGTCCGATAGGGCAGGAGACGCAGCCCCAGCATTTT.

The table lists this clonotype with a few counts. The chain carries TRBV9 and TRBJ1-6, with D possibly matching TRBD1 (5 bases). Germline-derived CDR1 and CDR2 are SGDLS and YYNGEE. This CDR3 contains 14 residues. Trimming removed 4 bases at V and 5 bases at J, with 10 bases between. The DNA of the CDR3 is TGTGCCAGCAGCCCTCAAGGGGATAATTCACCCCTCCACTTT. This gives the protein CASSPQGDNSPLHF.